This TCR beta chain was sequenced for a study of T cell changes during pregnancy in multiple sclerosis. Using immunoSEQ multiplex PCR, the repertoire was profiled, and TCRdb retains in-frame clones only, with some absent. Of tens of thousands of clones listed, roughly 86% are singletons. The germline gives CDR1 GTSNPN, CDR2 SVGIG (reference sequence). Trimming at V came to 5 bases and at J to 5 bases, leaving 0 bases not matched to a gene. CDR3 length: 13 amino acids. The chain employs TRBV30 and TRBJ2-1, with TRBD2 matching over 13 bases. This specimen consisted of peripheral blood, obtained in the first trimester of pregnancy. The clonotype was recovered from a female donor with multiple sclerosis, enrolled in a pregnancy study. The CDR3 DNA sequence: TGTGCCTGGGGGACTAGCGGGAACAATGAGCAGTTCTTC. Amino acids: CAWGTSGNNEQFF.